This T cell receptor (beta chain) was observed in a study of molecular identifiers for immune sequencing clone quantification. This clonotype was picked up a small number of times. Naive CD8 sequencing libraries were generated from roughly 20,000 to 1,000,000 sorted cells, with 10%, 30% or 50% RNA as input. The authors gated naive CD8 T cells as CD8+CD4-CCR7+CD45RA+ for sorting. MiXCR was run by TCRdb on the PCR reads, yielding one entry per CDR3 protein. The table has approximately 590,000 distinct CDR3 sequences, over 25% seen once. The receptor was derived from a human donor in good health. Some libraries in this study had Jurkat cell RNA spiked in. Sequenced: naive CD8+ T cells from blood, with Jurkat cell RNA spiked in. Subset specified: FACS-sorted CD8+CD4-CCR7+CD45RA+ naive T cells.

The CDR3 DNA sequence: TGCAGTGCTAGGGGTTACTTCCAGGGGGTAGACAATGAGCAGTTCTTC. Protein sequence: CSARGYFQGVDNEQFF. This chain joins TRBV20-1 and TRBJ2-1; 7 positions agree with TRBD1. This CDR3 region has 16 residues. Germline V gene sequence: CDR1 DFQATT, CDR2 SNEGSKA (reference sequence). V lost 3 bases, J lost 5 bases, and 13 bases stayed unmatched.